This TCR beta chain was captured by sequencing in a study of cytomegalovirus exposure and HLA in healthy donors. Worth noting for this clone: The antigen is undetermined.

Germline loops: CDR1 MDHEN, CDR2 SYDVKM. V dropped 5 bases and J dropped 2; count of bases not matched to a gene: 9. The CDR3 runs to 17 residues. PCR used 60 Vbeta primers and 13 Jbeta primers. TCRdb keeps only in-frame clones here, not all; method: immunoSEQ multiplex PCR. The listing contains 200,000 to 250,000 clones. Study conclusions and caveats: Using the classifier, cytomegalovirus status was reportedly diagnosed with high specificity and sensitivity.

The source of this sequence is a girl aged 2 to 10 in good health and CMV-seropositive. The V call is TRBV28, the J call TRBJ2-6, with 7 bases matching TRBD1. Sequences were obtained from PBMCs. The CDR3 DNA is TGTGCCAGCAGTCGACAGGGAGTCCGTACTGGGGCCAACGTCCTGACTTTC. Residues: CASSRQGVRTGANVLTF.